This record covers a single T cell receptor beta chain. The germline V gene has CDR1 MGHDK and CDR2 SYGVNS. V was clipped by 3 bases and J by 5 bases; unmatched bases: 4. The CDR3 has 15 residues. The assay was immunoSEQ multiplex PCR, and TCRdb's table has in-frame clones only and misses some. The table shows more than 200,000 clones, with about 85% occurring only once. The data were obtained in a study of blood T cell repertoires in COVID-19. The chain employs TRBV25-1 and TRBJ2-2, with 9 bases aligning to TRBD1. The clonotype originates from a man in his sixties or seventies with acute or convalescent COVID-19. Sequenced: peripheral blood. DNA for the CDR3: TGTGCCAGCAGTGACACAGGGGGCAGTACCGGGGAGCTGTTTTTT. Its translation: CASSDTGGSTGELFF.